This T cell receptor (beta chain) was recorded in a study of cytomegalovirus exposure and HLA in healthy donors. Study as a whole: When 350 to 500 donors were genotyped, approximately 80% of them were found to fall in the Caucasian-associated ancestry cluster.

Findings of the study overall: Most sequenced TCRs were rare (though some public TCRs occurred in many donors). Later on, an analysis tied 15,000 or so TCR beta sequences to HLA alleles at 0.05 false discovery rate.

The germline V gene encodes CDR1 LGHNA and CDR2 YSLEER. The CDR3 has 18 amino acids. The trim removed 3 bases at V and 6 bases at J, leaving 12 bases unmatched. The PCR had 60 Vbeta and 13 Jbeta primers. Original processing notes: Later, an analysis found approximately 80 million unique TCR beta chains, and about 10 million of these were shared. Generated by immunoSEQ multiplex PCR, the TCRdb table keeps only in-frame clones and is missing some. V, J and clone size were drawn from that table, and D and trimming were deduced from the DNA. The table shows 95,000 to 150,000 clones, with roughly 69% occurring only once. This clone has a handful of counts. Its antigen is as yet unknown. Different DNA sequences within this sample yield the same CDR3.

This chain uses TRBV4-3 with TRBJ2-2, with TRBD2 matching 11 bases. The clonotype comes from a woman aged 40 to 50 in good health and CMV-seropositive. Sequencing was performed on PBMCs. CDR3 DNA: TGCGCCAGCAGCCACCAGAAACTAGCGGGGGCCCCCTCCGGGGAGCTGTTTTTT. Amino acid sequence: CASSHQKLAGAPSGELFF.